The T cell receptor (beta chain) described here comes from a study of CD8+ T cells in alopecia areata. V was pared by 6 bases and J by 1 base, with 9 bases of the junction left unmatched. Germline V gene data show CDR1 as MNHEY and CDR2 as SMNVEV (reference sequence). The CDR3 has 15 residues. Described treatment: oral pan-JAK inhibitor, 5-10 mg twice daily. Extraction and reverse transcription of RNA yielded cDNA as the sequencing template. The protocol was immunoSEQ multiplex PCR, while the TCRdb copy is restricted to in-frame clones and leaves out a portion. Seen here are approximately 200,000 clones, roughly 64% observed once, and the top ten hold 5% to 6%.

The material sequenced was CD4+ T cells sorted from blood, taken at week 24, from a patient treated with tofacitinib. This receptor was obtained from a human donor with alopecia areata. The V call is TRBV27, the J call TRBJ2-7, with 7 positions matching TRBD2. CDR3 sequence reads: CASRSGGSGSYEQYF. The CDR3 nucleotides are TGTGCCAGCAGATCGGGCGGGAGCGGTTCCTACGAGCAGTACTTC.